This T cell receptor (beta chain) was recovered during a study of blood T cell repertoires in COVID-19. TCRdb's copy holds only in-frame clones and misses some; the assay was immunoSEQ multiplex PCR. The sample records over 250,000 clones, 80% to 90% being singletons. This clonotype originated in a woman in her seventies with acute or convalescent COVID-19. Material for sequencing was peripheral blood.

In nucleotides, the CDR3 is TGCGCCAGCAGGCTAGCATCCTCCTACAATGAGCAGTTCTTC. It is translated as CASRLASSYNEQFF. J is TRBJ2-1 and V is TRBV5-1; D might be TRBD2 (5 bases). The CDR3 has 14 residues. V gave up 5 bases and J gave up 0 bases, with 9 bases separating them. Germline values: CDR1 SGHRS, CDR2 YFSETQ.